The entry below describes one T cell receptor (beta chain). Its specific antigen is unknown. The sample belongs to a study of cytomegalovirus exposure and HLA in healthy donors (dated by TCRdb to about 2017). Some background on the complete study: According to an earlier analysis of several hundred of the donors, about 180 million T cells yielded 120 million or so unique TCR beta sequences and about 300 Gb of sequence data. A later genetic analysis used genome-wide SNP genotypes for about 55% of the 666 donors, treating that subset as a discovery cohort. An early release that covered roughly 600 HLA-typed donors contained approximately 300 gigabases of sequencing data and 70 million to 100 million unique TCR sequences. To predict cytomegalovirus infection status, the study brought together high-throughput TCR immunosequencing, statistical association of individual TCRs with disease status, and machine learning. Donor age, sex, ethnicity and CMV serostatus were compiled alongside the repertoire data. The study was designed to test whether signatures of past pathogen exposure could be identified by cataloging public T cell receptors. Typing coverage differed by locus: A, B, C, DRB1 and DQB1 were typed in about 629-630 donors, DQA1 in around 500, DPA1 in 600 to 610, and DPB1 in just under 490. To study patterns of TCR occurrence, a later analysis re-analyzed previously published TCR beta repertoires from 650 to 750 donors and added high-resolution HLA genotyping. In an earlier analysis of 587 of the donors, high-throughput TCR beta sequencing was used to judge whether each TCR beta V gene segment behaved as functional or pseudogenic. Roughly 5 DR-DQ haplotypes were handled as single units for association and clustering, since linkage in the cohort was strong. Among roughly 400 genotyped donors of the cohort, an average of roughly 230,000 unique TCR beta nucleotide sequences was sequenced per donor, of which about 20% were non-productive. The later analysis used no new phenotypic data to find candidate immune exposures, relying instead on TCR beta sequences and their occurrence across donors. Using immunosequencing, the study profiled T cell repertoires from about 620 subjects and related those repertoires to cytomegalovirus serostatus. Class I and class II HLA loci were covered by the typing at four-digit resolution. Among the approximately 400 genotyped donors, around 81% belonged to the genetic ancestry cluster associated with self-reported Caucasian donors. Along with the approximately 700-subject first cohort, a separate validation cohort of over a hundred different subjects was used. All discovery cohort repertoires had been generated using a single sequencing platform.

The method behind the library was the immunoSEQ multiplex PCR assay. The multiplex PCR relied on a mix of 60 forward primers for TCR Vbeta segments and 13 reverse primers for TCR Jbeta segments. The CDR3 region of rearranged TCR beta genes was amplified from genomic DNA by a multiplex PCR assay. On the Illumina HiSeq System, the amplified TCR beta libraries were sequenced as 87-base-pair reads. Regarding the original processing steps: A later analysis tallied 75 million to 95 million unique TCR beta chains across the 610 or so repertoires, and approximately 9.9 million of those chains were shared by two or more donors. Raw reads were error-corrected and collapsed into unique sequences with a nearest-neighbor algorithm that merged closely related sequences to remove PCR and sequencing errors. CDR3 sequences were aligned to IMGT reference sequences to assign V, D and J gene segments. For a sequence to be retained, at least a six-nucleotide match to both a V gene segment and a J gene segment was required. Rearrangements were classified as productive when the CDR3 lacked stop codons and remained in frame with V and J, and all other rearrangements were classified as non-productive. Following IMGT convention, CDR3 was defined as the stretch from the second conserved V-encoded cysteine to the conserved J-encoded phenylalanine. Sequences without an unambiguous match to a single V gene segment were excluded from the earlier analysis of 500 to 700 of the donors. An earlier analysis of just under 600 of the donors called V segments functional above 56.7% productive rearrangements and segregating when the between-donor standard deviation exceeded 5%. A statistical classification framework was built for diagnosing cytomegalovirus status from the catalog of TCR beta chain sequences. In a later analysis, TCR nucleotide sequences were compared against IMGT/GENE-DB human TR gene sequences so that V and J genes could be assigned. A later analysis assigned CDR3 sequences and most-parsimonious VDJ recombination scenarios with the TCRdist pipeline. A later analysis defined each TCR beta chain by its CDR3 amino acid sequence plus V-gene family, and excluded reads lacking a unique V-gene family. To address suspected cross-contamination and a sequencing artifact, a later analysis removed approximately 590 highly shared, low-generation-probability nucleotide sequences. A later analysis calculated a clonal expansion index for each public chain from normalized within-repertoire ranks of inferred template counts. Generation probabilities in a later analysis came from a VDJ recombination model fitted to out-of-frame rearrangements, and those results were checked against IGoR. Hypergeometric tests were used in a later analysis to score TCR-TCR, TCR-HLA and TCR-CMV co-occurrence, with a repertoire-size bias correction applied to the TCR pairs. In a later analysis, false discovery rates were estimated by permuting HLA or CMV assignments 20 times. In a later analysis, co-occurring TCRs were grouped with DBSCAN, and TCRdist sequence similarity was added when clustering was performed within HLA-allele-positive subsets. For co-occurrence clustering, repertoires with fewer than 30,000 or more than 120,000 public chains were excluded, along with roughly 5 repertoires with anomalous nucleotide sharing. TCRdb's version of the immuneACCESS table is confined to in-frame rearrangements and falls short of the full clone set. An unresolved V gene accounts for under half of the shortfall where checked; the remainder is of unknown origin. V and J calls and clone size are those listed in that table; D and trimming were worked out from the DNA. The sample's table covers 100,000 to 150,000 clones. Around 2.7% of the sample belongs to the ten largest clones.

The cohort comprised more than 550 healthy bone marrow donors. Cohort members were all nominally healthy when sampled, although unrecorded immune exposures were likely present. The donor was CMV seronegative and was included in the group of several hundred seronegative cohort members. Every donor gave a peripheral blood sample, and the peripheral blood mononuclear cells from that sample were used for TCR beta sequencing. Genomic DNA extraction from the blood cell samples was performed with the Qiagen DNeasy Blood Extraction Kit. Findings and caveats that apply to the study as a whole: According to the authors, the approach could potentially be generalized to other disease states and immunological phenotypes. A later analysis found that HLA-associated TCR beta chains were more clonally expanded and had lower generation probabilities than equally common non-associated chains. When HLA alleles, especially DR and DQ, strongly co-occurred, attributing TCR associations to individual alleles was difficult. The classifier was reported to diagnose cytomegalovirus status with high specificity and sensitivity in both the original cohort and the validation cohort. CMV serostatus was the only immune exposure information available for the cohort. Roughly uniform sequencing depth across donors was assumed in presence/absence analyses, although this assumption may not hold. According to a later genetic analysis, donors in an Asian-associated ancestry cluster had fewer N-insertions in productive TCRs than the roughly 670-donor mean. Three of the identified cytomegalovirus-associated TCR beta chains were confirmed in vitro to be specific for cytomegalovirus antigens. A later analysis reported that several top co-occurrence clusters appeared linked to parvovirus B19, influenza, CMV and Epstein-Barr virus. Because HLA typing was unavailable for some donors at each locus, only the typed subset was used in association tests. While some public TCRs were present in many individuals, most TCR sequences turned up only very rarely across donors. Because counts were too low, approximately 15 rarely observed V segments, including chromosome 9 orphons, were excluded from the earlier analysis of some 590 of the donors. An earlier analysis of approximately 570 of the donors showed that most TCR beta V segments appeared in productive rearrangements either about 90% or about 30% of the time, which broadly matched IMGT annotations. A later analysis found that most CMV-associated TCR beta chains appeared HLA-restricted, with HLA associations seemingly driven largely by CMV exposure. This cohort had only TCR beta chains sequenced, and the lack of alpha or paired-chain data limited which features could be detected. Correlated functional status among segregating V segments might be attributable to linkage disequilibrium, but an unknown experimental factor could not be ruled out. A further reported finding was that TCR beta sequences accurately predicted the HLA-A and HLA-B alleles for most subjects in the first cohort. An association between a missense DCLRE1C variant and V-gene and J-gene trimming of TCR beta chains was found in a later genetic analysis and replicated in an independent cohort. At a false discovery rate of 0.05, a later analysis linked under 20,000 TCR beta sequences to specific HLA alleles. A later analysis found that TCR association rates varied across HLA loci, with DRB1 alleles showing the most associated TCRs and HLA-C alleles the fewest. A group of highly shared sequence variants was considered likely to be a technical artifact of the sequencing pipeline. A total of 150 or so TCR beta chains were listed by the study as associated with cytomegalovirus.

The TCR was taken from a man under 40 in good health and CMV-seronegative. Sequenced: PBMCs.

Read as DNA, the sequence is TGTGCCTCCCTAAGCTATGGCTACACCTTC. Its translation reads: CASLSYGYTF. The rearrangement joined TRBV30 to TRBJ1-2, with an unclear D gene assignment. The germline V gene (reference sequence) gives CDR1 as GTSNPN and CDR2 as SVGIG. CDR3 length: 10 amino acids, cysteine to phenylalanine. Only the CDR3 part of the read is kept: 30 bases, read in frame from the first base. A distance of 7 bases separates the germline ends of V and J, which lose 7 bases and 4 bases respectively.